Presented here are 27 T cell receptor beta chains from one specimen sequenced in a study of blood T cells in healthy people across ages. The use of a sample-barcoded 5' primer and a J-beta primer mix characterized a second PCR of 7 to 11 cycles. MiXCR was run by TCRdb on the 5' RACE reads, yielding one entry per CDR3 protein. The top ten clones hold 7.7% of a sample with about 1.7 million distinct CDR3 sequences, approximately 28% of them seen once. The specimen sequenced was blood. The source of these receptors is a woman aged 25 to 39 in good health.

This clonotype was seen more than once but under ten times. The rearrangement uses TRBV2 and TRBJ2-5, with D perhaps TRBD1 or TRBD2 (6 bases each). The germline V and J ends were trimmed by 2 bases and 3 bases, with 31 bases remaining between them. Germline loops: CDR1 SNHLY, CDR2 FYNNEI. The CDR3 totals 21 residues. The CDR3 region is CASSEISARGLSSRKKETQYF. CDR3 DNA sequence: TGTGCCAGCAGTGAAATCTCGGCTCGGGGGCTCAGCAGCCGGAAAAAAGAGACCCAGTACTTC.

The V and J genes are TRBV7-2 and TRBJ2-1; D is uncertain. Trimming stripped 0 bases from V and 0 bases from J, with 9 bases between. Germline V gives CDR1 SGHTA, CDR2 FQGNSA. CDR3 length: 16 amino acids. Here the CDR3 reads CASSLARQSSYNEQFF. The CDR3 DNA follows: TGTGCCAGCAGCTTAGCAAGGCAGAGCTCCTACAATGAGCAGTTCTTC. Using reference TRBV7-2 and TRBJ2-1 for the parts outside the CDR3, the full variable domain is GAGVSQSPSNKVTEKGKDVELRCDPISGHTALYWYRQSLGQGLEFLIYFQGNSAPDKSGLPSDRFSAERTGGSVSTLTIQRTQQEDSAVYLCASSLARQSSYNEQFFGPGTRLTVL.

Comment on this clonotype: Its ends do not fully match the called genes, so a read error is possible. The chain is built from TRBV15 and TRBJ2-3; D could derive from TRBD1 or TRBD2 (5 bases each). Germline assignment: CDR1 LNHNV and CDR2 YYDKDF (reference sequence). The CDR3 is made up of 15 amino acids. The CDR3 region is CATSTPGLSTDTQYF. The CDR3 DNA sequence: TGTGCCACCAGCACGCCGGGGCTGAGCACGGATACGCAGTATTTT.

This clonotype was found a few times. A junction boundary mismatches the germline segment, possibly from a read error. The chain carries TRBV5-1 and TRBJ2-2, with a tentative D call TRBD2 (5 bases). Germline V gene sequence: CDR1 SGHRS, CDR2 YFSETQ. The CDR3 has 16 residues. The CDR3 DNA sequence: TGCGCCAGCAGTATTGTTAGGCAGACGAACACCGGGAAGCTGTTTTTT. It yields the protein CASSIVRQTNTGKLFF.

This clonotype turned up a few times. The chain recombines TRBV12-5 with TRBJ2-3; D remains unclear. The CDR3 has 12 residues. With 4 bases removed from V and 4 bases from J, the gap between germline ends came to 6 bases. Germline V CDR1 and CDR2: LGHNT, FRNRAP. Here the CDR3 reads CASGSRPDTQYF. The DNA of the CDR3 is TGTGCTAGTGGTTCCCGCCCAGATACGCAGTATTTT.

This clonotype has ten or more counts. This chain links TRBV15 with TRBJ2-5; D remains ambiguous. Germline assignment: CDR1 LNHNV and CDR2 YYDKDF (reference sequence). This CDR3 contains 15 residues. V lost 0 bases and J 2 bases, leaving 10 bases between the germline ends. The CDR3 protein is CATSRDGSYQETQYF. The CDR3, as DNA: TGTGCCACCAGCAGAGATGGAAGTTATCAAGAGACCCAGTACTTC.

At least ten counts were recorded for this clonotype. This chain links TRBV7-6 with TRBJ2-7; possibly TRBD1 for D (6 bases). Trimming cost V 5 bases and J 2 bases, with 13 bases left between them. Germline assignment: CDR1 SGHVS and CDR2 FNYEAQ. The length of the CDR3 is 14 residues. CDR3 region: CASSTGRDTYEQYF. As DNA, the CDR3 is TGTGCCAGCAGCACGGGTCGGGACACCTACGAGCAGTACTTC.

This clonotype was counted a few times. The V gene is TRBV10-3, the J gene TRBJ2-3; 12 positions agree with TRBD2. Germline V CDR1 and CDR2: ENHRY, SYGVKD. This CDR3 has 14 amino acids. CDR3 sequence (DNA): TGTGCTATCCTTGGGACTAGCGGGCCAGATACGCAGTATTTT. Amino acids: CAILGTSGPDTQYF.

This clonotype was detected once. The chain couples TRBV28 to TRBJ1-4; D gene uncertain. With 11 bases removed from V and 5 bases from J, the gap between germline ends came to 15 bases. The germline CDR1 and CDR2 sequences are MDHEN and SYDVKM. This CDR3 comprises 13 residues. The CDR3 loop reads CAGKGYANEKLFF. In nucleotides, the CDR3 is TGTGCCGGCAAGGGATACGCCAATGAAAAACTGTTTTTT. The whole variable domain, filled in from reference TRBV28 and TRBJ1-4, reads DVKVTQSSRYLVKRTGEKVFLECVQDMDHENMFWYRQDPGLGLRLIYFSYDVKMKEKGDIPEGYSVSREKKERFSLILESASTNQTSMYLCAGKGYANEKLFFGSGTQLSVL.

This clonotype was observed a handful of times. The chain employs TRBV20-1 and TRBJ2-5; D is uncertain. The CDR3 runs to 15 residues. Germline V gene data show CDR1 as DFQATT and CDR2 as SNEGSKA (reference sequence). Trimming removed 3 bases from V and 4 bases from J, with 18 bases in between. The DNA for the CDR3 is TGCAGTGCTAGCTTGGATTCCGAGACCCTAGAGACCCAGTACTTC. This sequence encodes CSASLDSETLETQYF.

This clonotype has a count of ten or more. The genes are TRBV12-3 or TRBV12-4 and TRBJ2-5; 9 positions match TRBD1. V lost 7 bases to trimming and J lost 2 bases; unmatched junction nucleotides: 11. The CDR3 is 16 residues long. The CDR3 region is CASTKQGAPVQETQYF. CDR3 sequence (DNA): TGTGCCAGCACTAAACAGGGGGCCCCCGTTCAAGAGACCCAGTACTTC.

The V and J genes are TRBV12-3 or TRBV12-4 and TRBJ2-1, with 16 nucleotides matching TRBD2. V lost 7 bases and J lost 15; bases outside the gene matches: 9. The CDR3 spans 14 residues. CDR3 sequence: CASTLGLAGGGPFF. In nucleotides, the CDR3 is TGTGCCAGCACCCTGGGACTAGCGGGAGGGGGGCCGTTCTTC.

At least ten counts were recorded for this clonotype. The V call is TRBV29-1, the J call TRBJ2-7; D is unclear. The germline gives CDR1 SQVTM, CDR2 ANQGSEA. Trimming stripped 7 bases from V and 2 bases from J, with 9 bases between. The CDR3 extends over 11 amino acids. In DNA form, the CDR3 reads TGCAGCGGAGGTTCTCCCTACGAGCAGTACTTC. It specifies CSGGSPYEQYF.

The chain employs TRBV10-3 and TRBJ2-1; D assignment may be TRBD1 or TRBD2 (5 bases each). The V gene's germline CDR1 is ENHRY and CDR2 SYGVKD. V was pared by 4 bases and J by 5 bases, with 9 bases between. This CDR3 is built from 13 residues. CDR3 sequence (DNA): TGTGCCATCAGTGCCGGGACCAACAATGAGCAGTTCTTC. Translation gives CAISAGTNNEQFF.

In the case of this clonotype: A clone one base away is much larger, so this may be a read error. The rearrangement links TRBV25-1 to TRBJ2-3; 7 bases line up with TRBD1. The CDR3 loop spans 16 amino acids. Germline assignment: CDR1 MGHDK and CDR2 SYGVNS. CDR3: CASSANRGERSDTQDF. For the CDR3, the DNA is TGTGCCAGCAGTGCGAACAGGGGCGAGAGATCTGATACGCAGGATTTT.

This clonotype was seen a handful of times. The chain carries TRBV2 and TRBJ2-7; D is unresolved. The length of the CDR3 is 11 residues. V lost 6 bases and J lost 3, with 6 bases in between. Germline V lookup: CDR1 SNHLY, CDR2 FYNNEI. For the CDR3, the DNA is TGTGCCAGCAGGACCATCTACGAGCAGTACTTC. It encodes CASRTIYEQYF.

This clonotype occurred many times. The chain links TRBV20-1 to TRBJ2-5; D unresolved. Germline CDR1 reads DFQATT; CDR2 reads SNEGSKA (reference sequence). Trimming cost V 5 bases and J 2 bases, with 9 bases left between them. This CDR3 spans 12 amino acids. The CDR3 coding sequence is TGCAGTGCTGTCCCCGCACAAGAGACCCAGTACTTC. Its translation is CSAVPAQETQYF.

The CDR3 protein is CASSELAVNSPLHF. The CDR3 region has the DNA TGTGCCAGCAGTGAACTAGCTGTCAATTCACCCCTCCACTTT. The rearrangement joins TRBV6-1 to TRBJ1-6, with D uncertain. This CDR3 spans 14 amino acids. In germline, CDR1 is MNHNS, CDR2 SASEGT. With 2 bases removed from V and 7 bases from J, the gap between germline ends came to 9 bases.

The rearrangement joins TRBV5-1 to TRBJ2-1; perhaps TRBD1 as D (6 bases). V gave up 4 bases and J gave up 3 bases, with 11 bases separating them. The CDR3 contains 14 residues. From germline, CDR1 is SGHRS and CDR2 YFSETQ. The CDR3, as DNA: TGCGCCAGCAGCAATGGACAGCTCTACAATGAGCAGTTCTTC. This gives the protein CASSNGQLYNEQFF.

This clonotype was found many times. J is TRBJ2-5 and V is TRBV10-3, with 9 bases that match TRBD2. V shed 2 bases and J 5 bases; nucleotides not matched to a gene: 6. The CDR3 spans 15 residues. The germline CDR1 and CDR2 sequences are ENHRY and SYGVKD. Written as DNA, the CDR3 is TGTGCCATCAGTGAGCCGGGACTAGCATCTGAGACCCAGTACTTC. This translates into CAISEPGLASETQYF.

This clonotype was picked up many times. The rearrangement uses TRBV29-1 and TRBJ2-1; unclear D gene. Germline CDR1 and CDR2: SQVTM and ANQGSEA. The CDR3 loop spans 10 amino acids. The V gene lost 5 bases and the J gene lost 8 bases, with 7 bases spanning the gap. The CDR3 sequence is CSVLGDEQFF. In nucleotides, the CDR3 is TGCAGCGTTTTGGGCGATGAGCAGTTCTTC.

The rearrangement uses TRBV5-1 and TRBJ2-1, with 9 bases aligning to TRBD2. Germline V gives CDR1 SGHRS, CDR2 YFSETQ. The CDR3 totals 16 residues. Unmatched junction bases numbered 11, after V lost 3 bases and J lost 7 bases. CDR3 sequence: CASSSDWREGGNEQFF. Here the CDR3 DNA reads TGCGCCAGCAGCTCCGATTGGCGGGAGGGCGGGAATGAGCAGTTCTTC.

This rearrangement joins TRBV10-1 to TRBJ1-2, with 8 bases lining up with TRBD1. The CDR3 is 11 amino acids. Germline CDR1 WNHNN, CDR2 SYGVQD (reference sequence). This CDR3 is CARQGMRGYTF. The DNA of the CDR3 is TGCGCACGACAGGGGATGAGAGGCTACACCTTC.

The V call is TRBV4-1, the J call TRBJ2-2, with D unresolved. V lost 4 bases and J 3 bases, leaving 15 bases between the germline ends. Germline-derived CDR1 and CDR2 are MGHRA and YSYEKL. This CDR3 has 16 residues. CDR3 sequence (DNA): TGCGCCAGCAGCCCCGTATCCGTTGCGGACACCGGGGAGCTGTTTTTT. This sequence encodes CASSPVSVADTGELFF.

This clonotype showed up just once. The chain uses TRBV9 and TRBJ1-1; D may be TRBD1 (5 bases). The CDR3 is 14 residues long. Germline CDR1 and CDR2: SGDLS and YYNGEE. Trimming removed 6 bases from V and 3 bases from J, with 15 bases in between. This CDR3 is CASNVDRDDTEAFF. The DNA for the CDR3 is TGTGCCAGCAACGTTGACAGAGACGACACTGAAGCTTTCTTT.

There are many counts of this clonotype. V and J are TRBV2 and TRBJ2-1; D is tentatively TRBD1 or TRBD2 (5 bases each). The CDR3 loop spans 14 amino acids. The germline V gene encodes CDR1 SNHLY and CDR2 FYNNEI. V was clipped by 10 bases and J by 6 bases, with 19 bases between them. CDR3 coding DNA: TGTGCCACTGGAAGGGACGGCATATCCAATGAGCAGTTCTTC. This encodes CATGRDGISNEQFF. The variable domain in full, completed from reference TRBV2 and TRBJ2-1, reads EPEVTQTPSHQVTQMGQEVILRCVPISNHLYFYWYRQILGQKVEFLVSFYNNEISEKSEIFDDQFSVERPDGSNFTLKIRSTKLEDSAMYFCATGRDGISNEQFFGPGTRLTVL.

Only a few counts were recorded for this clonotype. V usage is TRBV19 and J usage is TRBJ2-7; D remains unclear. CDR3 size: 14 residues. CDR1 is LNHDA and CDR2 is SQIVND in the germline V gene (reference sequence). Trimming cost V 6 bases and J 7 bases, with 19 bases left between them. The CDR3 coding sequence is TGTGCCAGTAGCAACGATCCGGTGGGCTTTGAGCAGTACTTC. This codes for CASSNDPVGFEQYF.